The T cell receptor (beta chain) described here comes from a study of blood T cells in healthy people across ages. The CDR3 consists of 12 residues. The V and J ends lost 6 bases and 11 bases respectively, with 17 bases between them. Together with a sample-barcoded 5' primer, a J-beta primer mix was included in a second PCR lasting about 7 to 11 cycles. TCRdb reprocessed the 5' RACE reads with MiXCR, giving one entry per CDR3 protein. This sample carries around 580,000 distinct CDR3 sequences, about 45% of them seen once, and the ten largest clones take 20% to 25%. The specimen was blood. V gene TRBV12-3 or TRBV12-4 combines with J gene TRBJ2-7; no clear D gene. The clonotype comes from an older man in good health. The CDR3 loop reads CASSLELSSEYF. For the CDR3, the DNA is TGTGCCAGCAGCCTTGAACTCTCCTCGGAGTACTTC.